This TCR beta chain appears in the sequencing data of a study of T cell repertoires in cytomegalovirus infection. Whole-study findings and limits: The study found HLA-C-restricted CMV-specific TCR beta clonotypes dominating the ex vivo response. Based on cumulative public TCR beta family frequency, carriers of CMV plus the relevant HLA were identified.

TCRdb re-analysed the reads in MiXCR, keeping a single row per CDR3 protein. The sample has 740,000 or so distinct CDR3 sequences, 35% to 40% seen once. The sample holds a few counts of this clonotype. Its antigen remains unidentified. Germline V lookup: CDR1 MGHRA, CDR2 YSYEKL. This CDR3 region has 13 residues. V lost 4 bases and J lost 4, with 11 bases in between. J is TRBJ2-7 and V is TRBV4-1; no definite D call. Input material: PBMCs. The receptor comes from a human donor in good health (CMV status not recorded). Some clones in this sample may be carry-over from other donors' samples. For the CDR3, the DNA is TGCGCCAGCAGCCCGGCCGATTATTACGAGCAGTACTTC. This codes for CASSPADYYEQYF.